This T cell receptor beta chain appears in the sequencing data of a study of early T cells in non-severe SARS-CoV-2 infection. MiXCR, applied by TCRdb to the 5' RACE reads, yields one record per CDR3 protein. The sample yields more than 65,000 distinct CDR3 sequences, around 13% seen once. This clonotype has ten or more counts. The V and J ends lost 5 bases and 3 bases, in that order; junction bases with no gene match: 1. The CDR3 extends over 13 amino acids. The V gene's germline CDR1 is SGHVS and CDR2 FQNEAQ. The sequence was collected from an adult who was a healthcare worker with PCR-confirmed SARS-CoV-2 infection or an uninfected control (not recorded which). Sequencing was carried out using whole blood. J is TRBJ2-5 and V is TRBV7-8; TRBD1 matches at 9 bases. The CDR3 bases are TGTGCCAGCAGCCGGGACAGGGAAGAGACCCAGTACTTC. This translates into CASSRDREETQYF. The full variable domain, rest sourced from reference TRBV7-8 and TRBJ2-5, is GAGVSQSPRYKVAKRGQDVALRCDPISGHVSLFWYQQALGQGPEFLTYFQNEAQLDKSGLPSDRFFAERPEGSVSTLKIQRTQQEDSAVYLCASSRDREETQYFGPGTRLLVL.